This passage covers 4 T cell receptor beta chains from one sample sequenced in a study of monozygotic twins with inflammatory bowel disease. For each CDR3 protein, TCRdb gives one entry from its re-call of the 5' RACE reads, without DNA. In total, the table holds some 210,000 distinct CDR3 sequences. The specimen sequenced was blood. The receptors were sampled from a human donor with ulcerative colitis or Crohn's disease, or a healthy co-twin of an affected twin (not recorded which).

This CDR3 reads CASSLDVEAFF. The rearrangement links TRBV7-8 to TRBJ1-1. CDR1 is SGHVS and CDR2 is FQNEAQ in the germline V gene. The CDR3 is 11 residues long.

The rearrangement joins TRBV7-8 to TRBJ1-1; the TCRdb call, TRBD1, lacks DNA for checking. CDR1 SGHVS and CDR2 FQNEAQ come from the germline V gene. The CDR3 is 16 residues long. The CDR3 region is CASSPGRQGPNTEAFF.

The genes are TRBV6-4 and TRBJ2-3; absent DNA, TCRdb's TRBD2 call cannot be checked. Germline assignment: CDR1 MRHNA and CDR2 SNTAGT. The CDR3 has 15 residues. CDR3 sequence reads: CASSAAGGSTDTQYF.

The chain has TRBV6-5 and TRBJ2-5; lacking DNA, the TRBD1 call made by TCRdb goes unchecked. CDR1 and CDR2 from the germline V gene are MNHEY and SVGAGI. The CDR3 spans 15 residues. The CDR3 is CASSYAGGLQETQYF.